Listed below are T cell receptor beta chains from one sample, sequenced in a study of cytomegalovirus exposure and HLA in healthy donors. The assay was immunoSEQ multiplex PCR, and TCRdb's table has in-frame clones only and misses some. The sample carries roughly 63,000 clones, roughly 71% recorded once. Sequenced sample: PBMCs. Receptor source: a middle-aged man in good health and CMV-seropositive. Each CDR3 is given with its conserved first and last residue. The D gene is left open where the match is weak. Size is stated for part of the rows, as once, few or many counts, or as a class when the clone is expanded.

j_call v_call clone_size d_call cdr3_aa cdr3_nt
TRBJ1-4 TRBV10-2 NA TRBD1 CASSESGTGKNEKLFF TGCGCCAGCAGTGAGTCGGGGACAGGGAAAAATGAAAAACTGTTTTTT
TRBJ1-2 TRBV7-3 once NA CASTGFGYTF TGTGCCAGCACAGGGTTCGGCTACACCTTC
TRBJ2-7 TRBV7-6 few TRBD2 CASSSGGVSEQYF TGTGCCAGCAGTTCCGGGGGGGTTTCCGAGCAGTACTTC
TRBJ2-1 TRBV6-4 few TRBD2 CASSRGLAGVSSDNEQFF TGTGCCAGCAGTCGGGGACTAGCGGGAGTGTCGAGCGACAATGAGCAGTTCTTC
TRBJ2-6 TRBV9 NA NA CASSVEKGGPSRGANVLTF TGTGCCAGCAGCGTAGAGAAAGGGGGACCATCGAGAGGGGCCAACGTCCTGACTTTC
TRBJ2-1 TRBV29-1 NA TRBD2 CSATLSLAGGRANEQFF TGCAGCGCTACCCTCTCACTAGCGGGAGGGAGGGCCAATGAGCAGTTCTTC
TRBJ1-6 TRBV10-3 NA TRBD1 CAISERTGVNSPLHF TGTGCCATCAGTGAGCGGACAGGGGTTAATTCACCCCTCCACTTT
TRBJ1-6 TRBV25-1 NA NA CASSESGGEGVVNSPLHF TGTGCCAGCAGTGAATCAGGTGGTGAAGGGGTAGTTAATTCACCCCTCCACTTT
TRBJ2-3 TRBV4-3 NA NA CASSQVQGFSSTDTQYF TGCGCCAGCAGCCAAGTACAGGGTTTTTCTAGCACAGATACGCAGTATTTT
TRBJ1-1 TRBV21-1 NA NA CASSKEEEQPTEAFF TGTGCCAGCAGCAAAGAAGAAGAACAGCCTACTGAAGCTTTCTTT
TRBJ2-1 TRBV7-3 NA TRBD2 CASSSPGTRGVDEQFF TGTGCCAGCAGCTCCCCCGGGACTAGAGGTGTGGATGAGCAGTTCTTC
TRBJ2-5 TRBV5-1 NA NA CASSLSSGETQYF TGCGCCAGCAGCCTAAGTTCCGGGGAGACCCAGTACTTC
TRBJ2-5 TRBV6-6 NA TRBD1 CASSPWTGSETQYF TGTGCCAGCAGTCCCTGGACAGGGAGTGAGACCCAGTACTTC
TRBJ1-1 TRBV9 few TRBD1 CASSPGQGLGTEAFF TGTGCCAGCAGCCCCGGACAGGGGTTAGGGACTGAAGCTTTCTTT
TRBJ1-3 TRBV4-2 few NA CASSLGGTGNTIYF TGTGCCAGCAGCCTGGGGGGTACGGGAAACACCATATATTTT
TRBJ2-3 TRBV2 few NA CASKKEWGADTQYF TGTGCCAGCAAGAAGGAATGGGGCGCAGATACGCAGTATTTT
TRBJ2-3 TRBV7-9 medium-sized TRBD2 CASSPPSGDTDTQYF TGTGCCAGCAGCCCTCCTAGCGGGGACACAGATACGCAGTATTTT
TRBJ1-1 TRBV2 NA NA CASSTVGLAFF TGTGCCAGCAGTACGGTCGGTCTAGCTTTCTTT
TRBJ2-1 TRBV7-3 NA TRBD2 CASSLKPAGFPYNEQFF TGTGCCAGCAGCTTAAAGCCAGCGGGGTTCCCCTACAATGAGCAGTTCTTC
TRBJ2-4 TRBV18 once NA CASSTRDSLAKNIQYF TGTGCCAGCTCAACCAGGGACTCTCTAGCCAAAAACATTCAGTACTTC
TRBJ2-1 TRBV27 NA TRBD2 CASKSRLTSGDDNEQFF TGTGCCAGCAAATCAAGGCTTACTAGCGGGGACGACAATGAGCAGTTCTTC
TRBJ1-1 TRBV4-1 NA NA CASSQQNTGIGEAFF TGCGCCAGCAGCCAACAGAATACCGGGATAGGGGAAGCTTTCTTT
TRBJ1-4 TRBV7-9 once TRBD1 CASRDRDEKLFF TGTGCCAGTAGGGACAGGGATGAAAAACTGTTTTTT
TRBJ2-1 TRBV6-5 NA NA CASSYGGGSGNEQFF TGTGCCAGCAGTTATGGGGGCGGGAGCGGCAATGAGCAGTTCTTC
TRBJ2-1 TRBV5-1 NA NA CASSLTGEAYNEQFF TGCGCCAGCAGCTTGACGGGGGAGGCTTACAATGAGCAGTTCTTC
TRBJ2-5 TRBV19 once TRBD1 CASSMITGGGETQYF TGTGCCAGTAGCATGATAACAGGGGGCGGGGAGACCCAGTACTTC
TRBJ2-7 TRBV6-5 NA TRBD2 CASRGTSGPYEQYF TGTGCCAGCAGGGGTACTAGCGGCCCCTACGAGCAGTACTTC
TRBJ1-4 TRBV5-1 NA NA CASSISLGEKLFF TGCGCCAGCAGCATCTCGCTCGGTGAAAAACTGTTTTTT
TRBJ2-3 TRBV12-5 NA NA CASSQTRSTDTQYF TGTGCTAGTTCCCAGACTAGGAGCACAGATACGCAGTATTTT
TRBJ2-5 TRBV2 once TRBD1 CASRTYGTAYQETQYF TGTGCCAGCAGGACCTACGGGACAGCCTACCAAGAGACCCAGTACTTC
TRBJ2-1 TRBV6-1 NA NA CASSEPREQFF TGTGCCAGCAGTGAACCCAGGGAGCAGTTCTTC
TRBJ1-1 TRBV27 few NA CASSLEGALGTEAFF TGTGCCAGCAGTTTAGAGGGCGCTCTTGGCACTGAAGCTTTCTTT
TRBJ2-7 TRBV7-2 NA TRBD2 CASSLVASGSLYEQYF TGTGCCAGCAGCTTAGTGGCTAGCGGGAGTCTATACGAGCAGTACTTC
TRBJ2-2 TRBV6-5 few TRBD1 CASRGQGQGTGELFF TGTGCCAGCAGGGGACAGGGTCAAGGCACCGGGGAGCTGTTTTTT
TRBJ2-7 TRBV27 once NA CASSPQALLPYEQYF TGTGCCAGCAGCCCCCAAGCGTTGCTCCCCTACGAGCAGTACTTC
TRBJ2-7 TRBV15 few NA CATSKGGQFGHSYEQYF TGTGCCACCAGCAAGGGCGGGCAGTTCGGTCACTCCTACGAGCAGTACTTC
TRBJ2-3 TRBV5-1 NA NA CASSPGIGGVGDTQYF TGCGCCAGCAGCCCAGGGATAGGGGGGGTCGGTGATACGCAGTATTTT
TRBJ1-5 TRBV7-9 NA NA CSSSEVNQPQHF TGTTCCAGCAGCGAGGTCAATCAGCCCCAGCATTTT
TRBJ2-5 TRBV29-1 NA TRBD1 CSGQTGIKETQYF TGCAGCGGCCAGACAGGGATTAAAGAGACCCAGTACTTC
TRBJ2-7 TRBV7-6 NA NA CASSRTGTYEQYF TGTGCCAGCAGCCGTACTGGTACCTACGAGCAGTACTTC
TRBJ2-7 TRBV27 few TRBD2 CASSQWTSRGEQYF TGTGCCAGCAGTCAATGGACTAGCCGGGGCGAGCAGTACTTC
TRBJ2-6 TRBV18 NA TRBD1 CASSPQPGTGNSGANVLTF TGTGCCAGCTCACCACAGCCCGGGACAGGGAACTCTGGGGCCAACGTCCTGACTTTC
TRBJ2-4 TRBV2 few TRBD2 CASAPGGPWDIQYF TGTGCCAGCGCTCCGGGGGGGCCTTGGGACATTCAGTACTTC
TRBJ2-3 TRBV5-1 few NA CASSLVRPSSLSSTDTQYF TGCGCCAGCAGCTTGGTCCGGCCCAGTAGCCTTTCTAGCACAGATACGCAGTATTTT
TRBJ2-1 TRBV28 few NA CASSPSTDYNEQFF TGTGCCAGCAGTCCATCGACAGACTACAATGAGCAGTTCTTC
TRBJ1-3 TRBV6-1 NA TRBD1 CASSNRDRAGNTIYF TGTGCCAGCAGTAACCGGGACAGAGCTGGAAACACCATATATTTT
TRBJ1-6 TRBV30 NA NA CAWSPRQDSPLHF TGTGCCTGGAGCCCGAGACAGGATTCACCCCTCCACTTT
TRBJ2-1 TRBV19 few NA CASRGEFYNEQFF TGTGCCAGTAGGGGAGAGTTCTACAATGAGCAGTTCTTC
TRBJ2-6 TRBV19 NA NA CATMAGASSGANVLTF TGTGCCACCATGGCGGGGGCAAGCTCTGGGGCCAACGTCCTGACTTTC
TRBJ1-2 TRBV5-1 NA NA CASDRDGGYGYTF TGCGCCAGCGATAGGGACGGGGGCTATGGCTACACCTTC
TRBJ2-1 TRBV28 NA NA CASSRPLAEYEQFF TGTGCCAGCAGTCGTCCCCTCGCTGAGTATGAGCAGTTCTTC
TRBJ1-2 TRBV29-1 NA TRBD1 CSARTGRGGYTF TGCAGCGCTAGGACAGGGAGAGGTGGCTACACCTTC
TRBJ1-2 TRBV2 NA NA CASSDRRTYGYTF TGTGCCAGCAGTGATCGAAGGACTTATGGCTACACCTTC
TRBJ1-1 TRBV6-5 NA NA CASSYLPVVNTEAFF TGTGCCAGCAGTTACCTACCGGTAGTGAACACTGAAGCTTTCTTT
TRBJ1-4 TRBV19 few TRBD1 CASSNPGTDEKLFF TGTGCCAGTAGTAATCCCGGGACAGATGAAAAACTGTTTTTT
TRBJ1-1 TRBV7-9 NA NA CASSLEGITEAFF TGTGCCAGCAGCTTAGAGGGGATCACTGAAGCTTTCTTT
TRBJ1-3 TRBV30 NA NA CAWSGLPPRGNTIYF TGTGCCTGGAGTGGACTTCCCCCGCGGGGAAACACCATATATTTT
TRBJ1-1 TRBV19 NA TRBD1 CASSNDRGVMNTEAFF TGTGCCAGTAGTAACGACAGGGGGGTAATGAACACTGAAGCTTTCTTT